The table lists the clone carrying this T cell receptor (beta chain) with a few counts. Its antigen is still unknown. The sample is drawn from a study of post-analysis software for immune sequencing data. Notes on the study in general: Controls significantly exceeded multiple sclerosis patients in normalized Chao1 diversity. Controls showed lower frequencies than patients for five TRBV segments, and TRBV5-6, TRBV5-1 and TRBV20-1 were among these.

Between the trimmed V and J ends, which lost 4 bases and 5 bases, there was a span of 12 bases. The CDR3 is 13 residues long. CDR1 and CDR2 (germline): MNHEY, SMNVEV (reference sequence). Researchers reported that TCR beta cDNA libraries carried unique molecular identifiers. TCRdb itself ran the PCR reads through MiXCR, one entry per CDR3 protein. The sample carries 750,000 to 950,000 distinct CDR3 sequences, around 42% recorded once. The chain is built from TRBV27 and TRBJ2-7; D is unresolved. The sequence was collected from a girl under 18 with multiple sclerosis. Specimen: blood. The CDR3 reads CASSWAMSNEQYF. The CDR3 coding sequence is TGTGCCAGCAGTTGGGCTATGTCTAACGAGCAGTACTTC.